This passage covers 12 T cell receptor beta chains from one sample sequenced in a study of blood T cell repertoires in COVID-19. Clones were read by immunoSEQ multiplex PCR, and TCRdb kept only the in-frame ones, dropping some. The profile shows about 65,000 clones, 70% to 90% of them singletons. Sequencing used peripheral blood. The receptor set was obtained from an elderly man with acute or convalescent COVID-19.

J is TRBJ1-3 and V is TRBV12-2; the table gives TRBD1 as D, unverified against the DNA. TRBV12-2 is classified as a pseudogene. The CDR3 has 14 amino acids. CDR3 residues: CASRSRTGGNTIYF. CDR3 bases: TGTGCAAGTCGCTCGAGGACAGGGGGGAACACCATATATTTT.

The chain carries TRBV6-5 and TRBJ1-2; weak D call: TRBD1 (6 bases). CDR3 size: 13 residues. Germline V gives CDR1 MNHEY, CDR2 SVGAGI. Deletions cut 2 bases from V and 8 bases from J, with 12 bases between. This chain's CDR3 is CASSYRGRGGYTF. In nucleotides, the CDR3 is TGTGCCAGCAGTTACCGCGGCAGGGGAGGCTACACCTTC.

This chain joins TRBV7-2 and TRBJ1-5, with D perhaps matching TRBD1 (6 bases). Germline values: CDR1 SGHTA, CDR2 FQGNSA. The CDR3 consists of 14 residues. V lost 2 bases and J 2 bases, leaving 7 bases between the germline ends. This CDR3 is CASSLSGGNQPQHF. Written as DNA, the CDR3 is TGTGCCAGCAGCTTATCAGGGGGCAATCAGCCCCAGCATTTT.

The J gene is TRBJ1-3, the V gene TRBV7-9; D unresolved. Trimming stripped 2 bases from V and 1 base from J, with 6 bases between. The CDR3 is 14 amino acids. Germline V CDR1 and CDR2: SEHNR, FQNEAQ (reference sequence). The DNA of the CDR3 is TGTGCCAGCAGCTTAACACCTTCTGGAAACACCATATATTTT. Translating it yields CASSLTPSGNTIYF.

This chain joins TRBV12-3 or TRBV12-4 and TRBJ1-1; D gene uncertain. CDR3 length: 12 residues. V lost 8 bases, J lost 1 base, and 8 bases lay in between. The CDR3 sequence: CASGWPNTEAFF. The CDR3 bases are TGTGCCAGCGGCTGGCCGAACACTGAAGCTTTCTTT.

This chain connects TRBV4-2 to TRBJ1-2; TRBD1 is a possible D gene (6 bases). Germline assignment: CDR1 LGHNA and CDR2 YNFKEQ. V lost 4 bases to trimming and J lost 4 bases, with 16 bases between them. This CDR3 has 15 residues. DNA of the CDR3: TGTGCCAGCAGCCCCACGACAGGCATCCGCTATGGCTACACCTTC. Translation: CASSPTTGIRYGYTF.

The chain is built from TRBV7-9 and TRBJ1-4; D gene unclear. Between the trimmed V and J ends, which lost 6 bases and 3 bases, there was a span of 17 bases. Germline CDR1 SEHNR, CDR2 FQNEAQ (reference sequence). The CDR3 totals 16 residues. The CDR3 bases are TGTGCCAGCAGTCGCTTATCGGGTATTCCTAATGAAAAACTGTTTTTT. This sequence encodes CASSRLSGIPNEKLFF.

The rearrangement links TRBV5-1 to TRBJ2-7, with unresolved D. V lost 5 bases and J 0 bases, leaving 18 bases between the germline ends. The CDR3 has 16 residues. Germline V gene lookup returns CDR1 SGHRS and CDR2 YFSETQ. The CDR3 region is CASSMEPTPTSYEQYF. Written as DNA, the CDR3 is TGCGCCAGCAGTATGGAGCCGACGCCTACCTCCTACGAGCAGTACTTC.

V is TRBV7-2 and J is TRBJ2-7, with 8 bases fitting TRBD1. The V and J ends lost 2 bases and 4 bases, in that order; junction bases with no gene match: 10. This CDR3 region has 16 residues. The V gene's germline CDR1 is SGHTA and CDR2 FQGNSA. CDR3 sequence (DNA): TGTGCCAGCAGCTTATCCCCGGACAGGGTAAGGTACGAGCAGTACTTC. Translation gives CASSLSPDRVRYEQYF.

The chain has TRBV19 and TRBJ1-4, with 11 bases identical to TRBD1. V lost 5 bases and J lost 4; bases outside the gene matches: 6. Germline V lookup: CDR1 LNHDA, CDR2 SQIVND (reference sequence). The CDR3 runs 16 residues. The CDR3 sequence is CASSSGTGGVNEKLFF. In nucleotides, the CDR3 is TGTGCCAGTAGTTCGGGGACAGGGGGGGTTAATGAAAAACTGTTTTTT.

J is TRBJ1-2 and V is TRBV21-1; the D segment call TRBD1 is taken from the table without a DNA check. TRBV21-1 represents a pseudogene. The CDR3 extends over 15 amino acids. The CDR3 DNA is TGTGCCAGCAGCAAAGCAGGACAGGGGTTAAACGGCTACACCTTC. It specifies CASSKAGQGLNGYTF.

Comments on this clone: This sample also contains other DNA sequences that code for the same CDR3. The chain couples TRBV6-5 to TRBJ1-2, with D unresolved. This CDR3 spans 12 amino acids. Trimming took 5 bases from V and 5 from J, leaving 9 bases between them. CDR1 and CDR2 from the germline V gene are MNHEY and SVGAGI. As DNA, the CDR3 is TGTGCCAGCAGTCGCACAAGATATGGCTACACCTTC. It specifies CASSRTRYGYTF.